What follows describes a single TCR beta chain. Its antigen target is currently unknown. Base-call qualities are not available, and no considerably larger clone is one nucleotide away. RNA was extracted using the RNeasy kit, and about 0.45 to 1 ug of the RNA was reverse transcribed with random hexamers. The immunoSEQ multiplex PCR assay, covering 54 Vbeta and 13 Jbeta segments, was used to amplify TCR beta CDR3 regions. PCR amplification bias was corrected by using a synthetic template baseline for primer optimization and computational correction. As for the original processing: Reads were assigned to V, D and J genes according to IMGT and analyzed in immunoSEQ Analyzer, with only productive sequences retained. To calculate clonality, Shannon entropy was normalized by log2 of the number of productive unique sequences and then subtracted from one. For each patient and control, public and private clones were evaluated among the 100 most prevalent clones. A clone was defined as Susac-specific if it was absent from the healthy and MS cohorts, from 950 to 1,300 published viral clones and from other ImmuneACCESS disease sequences. TCRdb reanalyzed the raw reads on its own, using fastp at Q25 for trimming and MiXCR for clone calling, and kept in-frame beta chains. Every CDR3 protein is listed once, alongside the most common genes and DNA of its rows. Clone size and V and J calls follow TCRdb, not the original study. The sample table holds 51,000 or so distinct CDR3 sequences, of which 93% were seen once. The biggest ten clones account for roughly 0.58% of the sample.

This entry is derived from a study of CD8 T cells in Susac syndrome (dated by TCRdb to the late 2010s). About the study as a whole: The study used repertoire sequencing to test whether antigen drove CD8+ T cell activation and differentiation in Susac syndrome. The clonality of the CD8+ T cell repertoire was compared across over 10 healthy donors, about 14 Susac syndrome patients and roughly 16 multiple sclerosis patients.

General study outcomes and caveats: The TCR sequencing and HLA analysis was acknowledged to have included a relatively small number of individuals.

High-throughput TCR beta sequencing profiled peripheral blood CD8+ and CD4+ T cells from healthy donors, Susac syndrome patients and multiple sclerosis patients. Healthy donors were included as age- and sex-matched controls. Bulk CD8+ and CD4+ T cells were purified by magnetic negative isolation, while CD8+ TEMRA cells were enriched using FACS. Blood was collected in EDTA tubes and processed within 24 hours, with PBMCs isolated through density gradient centrifugation. PBMCs intended for TCR sequencing were cryopreserved in liquid nitrogen and thawed later in a water bath at 37 degrees C. A purity of at least 90% was achieved for sorted or isolated CD4+, CD8+ and CD8+ TEMRA cells. The sequencing input was CD8+ T cells from PBMCs. This receptor was identified in a human donor in good health.

The nucleotides read TGTGCCAGCAGCCCATTTGGGGGTGGAAACACCATATATTTT. Translated, this is CASSPFGGGNTIYF. Rearrangement joined TRBV2 to TRBJ1-3; TRBD1 is a weak D gene call, 5 bases matching. V gives up 6 bases and J gives up 3 bases, and the segment between their germline ends measures 12 bases. From the germline V gene, CDR1 is SNHLY and CDR2 is FYNNEI. The cysteine opens and the phenylalanine closes a CDR3 of 14 amino acids. The CDR3 DNA has 42 bases and is translated from base 1.